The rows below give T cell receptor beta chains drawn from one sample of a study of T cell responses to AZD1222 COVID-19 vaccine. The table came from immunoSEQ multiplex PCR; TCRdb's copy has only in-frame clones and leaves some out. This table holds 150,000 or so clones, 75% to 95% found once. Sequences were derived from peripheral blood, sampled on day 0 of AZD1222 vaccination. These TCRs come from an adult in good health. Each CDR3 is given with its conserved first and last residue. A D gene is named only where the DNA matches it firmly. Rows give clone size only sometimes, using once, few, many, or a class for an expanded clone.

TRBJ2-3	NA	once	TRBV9	CASSVSRNPTDTQYF	TGTGCCAGCAGCGTGTCCAGGAACCCCACAGATACGCAGTATTTT
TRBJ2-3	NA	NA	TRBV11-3	CASSAGGSVADTQYF	TGTGCCAGCAGCGCTGGGGGGAGCGTGGCAGATACGCAGTATTTT
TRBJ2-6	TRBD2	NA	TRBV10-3	CAISDPGLAGVSGANVLTF	TGTGCCATCAGTGACCCAGGACTAGCGGGAGTCTCCGGGGCCAACGTCCTGACTTTC
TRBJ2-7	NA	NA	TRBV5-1	CASSLQTGYEQYF	TGCGCCAGCAGCCTACAGACAGGATACGAGCAGTACTTC
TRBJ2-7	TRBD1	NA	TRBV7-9	CASSPLVSGGYEQYF	TGTGCCAGCAGCCCCCTAGTGTCAGGGGGTTACGAGCAGTACTTC
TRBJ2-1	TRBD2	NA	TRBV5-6	CASSLFLGLAANEQFF	TGTGCCAGCAGCTTGTTTCTGGGACTAGCGGCCAATGAGCAGTTCTTC
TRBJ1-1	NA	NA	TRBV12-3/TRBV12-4	CASTQQVNTEAFF	TGTGCCAGCACCCAACAAGTGAACACTGAAGCTTTCTTT
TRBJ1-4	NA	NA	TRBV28	CASSFLMTGGPYEKLFF	TGTGCCAGCAGTTTTCTGATGACAGGAGGACCCTATGAAAAACTGTTTTTT
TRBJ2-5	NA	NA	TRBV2	CASTAEETQYF	TGTGCCAGCACGGCAGAAGAGACCCAGTACTTC
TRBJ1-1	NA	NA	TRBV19	CASSYWGNTEAFF	TGTGCCAGTAGCTACTGGGGGAACACTGAAGCTTTCTTT
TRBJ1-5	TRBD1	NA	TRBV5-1	CASSLGDSSNQPQHF	TGCGCCAGCAGCTTGGGGGACAGTAGCAATCAGCCCCAGCATTTT
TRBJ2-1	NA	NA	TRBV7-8	CASSLTQGDNEQFF	TGTGCCAGCAGCTTAACACAGGGAGACAATGAGCAGTTCTTC
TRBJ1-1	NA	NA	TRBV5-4	CASSFWGKGRTEAFF	TGTGCCAGCAGCTTCTGGGGAAAAGGACGGACTGAAGCTTTCTTT
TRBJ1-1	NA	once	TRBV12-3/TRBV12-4	CASTPGNTEAFF	TGTGCCAGCACCCCGGGGAACACTGAAGCTTTCTTT
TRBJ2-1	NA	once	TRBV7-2	CASSLGTVGGNEQFF	TGTGCCAGCAGCCTAGGGACGGTGGGGGGCAATGAGCAGTTCTTC
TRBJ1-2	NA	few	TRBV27	CASSFSGYGYTF	TGTGCCAGCAGTTTTTCCGGGTATGGCTACACCTTC
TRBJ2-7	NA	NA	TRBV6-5	CASSYGLSTEQYF	TGTGCCAGCAGTTACGGCCTTTCCACCGAGCAGTACTTC
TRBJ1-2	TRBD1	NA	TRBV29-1	CSVEDWYGRGGNSGVNYGYTF	TGCAGCGTTGAAGATTGGTACGGGAGAGGGGGCAATTCAGGCGTTAACTATGGCTACACCTTC
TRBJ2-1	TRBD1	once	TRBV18	CASSWTGIYNEQFF	TGTGCCAGCTCTTGGACAGGGATCTACAATGAGCAGTTCTTC
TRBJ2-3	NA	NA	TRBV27	CASSDYTDTQYF	TGTGCCAGCAGTGACTACACAGATACGCAGTATTTT
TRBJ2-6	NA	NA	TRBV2	CARQPLGSGANVLTF	TGTGCCAGACAACCCCTGGGGAGCGGGGCCAACGTCCTGACTTTC
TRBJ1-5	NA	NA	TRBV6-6	CASSYRDGQHF	TGTGCCAGCAGTTACAGGGACGGGCAGCATTTT
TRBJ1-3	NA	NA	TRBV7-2	CASSLSRGGSGNTIYF	TGTGCCAGCAGCCTATCCCGTGGGGGATCCGGAAACACCATATATTTT
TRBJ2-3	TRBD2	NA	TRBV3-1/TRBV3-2	CASSQGTSPRDTQYF	TGTGCCAGCAGCCAAGGGACTAGCCCCCGGGATACGCAGTATTTT
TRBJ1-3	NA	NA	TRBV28	CASSPRTATSGNTIYF	TGTGCCAGCAGTCCCCGGACAGCGACCTCTGGAAACACCATATATTTT
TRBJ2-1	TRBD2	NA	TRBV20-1	CSASLLAGGYEQFF	TGCAGTGCTAGTCTACTAGCGGGTGGATATGAGCAGTTCTTC
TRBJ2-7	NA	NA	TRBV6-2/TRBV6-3	CASSWTEYEQYF	TGTGCCAGCAGTTGGACAGAGTACGAGCAGTACTTC
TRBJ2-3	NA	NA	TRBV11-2	CASSLRGPTDTQYF	TGTGCCAGCAGCCTCAGGGGTCCCACAGATACGCAGTATTTT
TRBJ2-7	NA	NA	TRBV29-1	CSVTDGSYEQYF	TGCAGCGTGACCGACGGGTCCTACGAGCAGTACTTC
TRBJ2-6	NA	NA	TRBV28	CASSHFTWAGVGSGANVLTF	TGTGCCAGCAGTCATTTCACTTGGGCAGGGGTCGGGTCTGGGGCCAACGTCCTGACTTTC
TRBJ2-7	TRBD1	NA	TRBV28	CASSQDRGPREQYF	TGTGCCAGCAGTCAGGACAGGGGCCCCAGGGAGCAGTACTTC
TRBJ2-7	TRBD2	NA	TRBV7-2	CASNEAGLSYEQYF	TGTGCCAGCAACGAAGCGGGGCTCTCCTACGAGCAGTACTTC
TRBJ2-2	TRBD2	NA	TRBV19	CASSRGLAGVNTGELFF	TGTGCCAGTAGTAGGGGACTAGCGGGAGTGAACACCGGGGAGCTGTTTTTT
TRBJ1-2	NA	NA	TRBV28	CASSLDISIGSHYGYTF	TGTGCCAGCAGTTTAGACATATCAATAGGGTCCCACTATGGCTACACCTTC
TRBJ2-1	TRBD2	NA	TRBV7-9	CASSLVSLAVIEQFF	TGTGCCAGCAGCTTAGTGTCTCTAGCGGTTATTGAGCAGTTCTTC
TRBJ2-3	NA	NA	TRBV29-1	CSGTGRDDTDTQYF	TGCAGCGGAACGGGGCGGGATGACACAGATACGCAGTATTTT
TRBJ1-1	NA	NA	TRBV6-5	CASSPGHKDTEAFF	TGTGCCAGCAGTCCCGGTCATAAGGACACTGAAGCTTTCTTT
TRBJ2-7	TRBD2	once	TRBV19	CASSISVASGRIEQYF	TGTGCCAGTAGTATAAGTGTGGCTAGCGGGAGAATCGAGCAGTACTTC
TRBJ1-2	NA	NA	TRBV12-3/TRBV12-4	CASTSYGNGYTF	TGTGCCAGCACCTCTTACGGGAACGGCTACACCTTC
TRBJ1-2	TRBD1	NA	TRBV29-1	CSGVTGTGGGYTF	TGCAGCGGGGTCACCGGGACAGGGGGTGGCTACACCTTC